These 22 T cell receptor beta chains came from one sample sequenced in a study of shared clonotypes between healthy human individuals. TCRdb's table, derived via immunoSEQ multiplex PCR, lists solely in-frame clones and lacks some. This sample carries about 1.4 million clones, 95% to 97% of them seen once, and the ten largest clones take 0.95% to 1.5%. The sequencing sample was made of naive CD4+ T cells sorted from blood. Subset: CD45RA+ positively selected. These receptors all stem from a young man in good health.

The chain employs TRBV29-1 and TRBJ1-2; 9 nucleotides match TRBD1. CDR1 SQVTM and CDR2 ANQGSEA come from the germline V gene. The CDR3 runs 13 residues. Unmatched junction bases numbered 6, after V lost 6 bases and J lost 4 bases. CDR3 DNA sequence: TGCAGCGTATCCCCGGGACAGGGCTATGGCTACACCTTC. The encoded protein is CSVSPGQGYGYTF.

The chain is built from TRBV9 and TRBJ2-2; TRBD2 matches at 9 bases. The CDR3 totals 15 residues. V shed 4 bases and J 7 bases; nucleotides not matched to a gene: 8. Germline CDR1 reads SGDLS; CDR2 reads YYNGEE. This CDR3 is CASSPGREGIGELFF. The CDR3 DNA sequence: TGTGCCAGCAGCCCCGGGCGGGAGGGCATCGGGGAGCTGTTTTTT.

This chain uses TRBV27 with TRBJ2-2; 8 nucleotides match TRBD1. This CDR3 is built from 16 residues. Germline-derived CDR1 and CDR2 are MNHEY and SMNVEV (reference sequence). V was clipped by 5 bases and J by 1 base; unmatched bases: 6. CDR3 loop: CASSRTGFGNTGELFF. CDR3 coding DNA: TGTGCCAGCAGTCGGACAGGGTTCGGGAACACCGGGGAGCTGTTTTTT.

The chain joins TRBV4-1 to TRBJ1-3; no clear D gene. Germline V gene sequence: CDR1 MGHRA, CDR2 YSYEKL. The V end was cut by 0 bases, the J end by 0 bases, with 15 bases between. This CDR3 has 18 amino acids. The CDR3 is CASSQDGSWITSGNTIYF. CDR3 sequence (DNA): TGCGCCAGCAGCCAAGATGGGTCGTGGATAACCTCTGGAAACACCATATATTTT.

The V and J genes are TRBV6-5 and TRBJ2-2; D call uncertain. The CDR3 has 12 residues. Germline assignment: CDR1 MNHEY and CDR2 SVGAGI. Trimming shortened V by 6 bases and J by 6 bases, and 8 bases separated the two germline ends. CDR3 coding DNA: TGTGCCAGCAGCATAGGTTCCGGGGAGCTGTTTTTT. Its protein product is CASSIGSGELFF.

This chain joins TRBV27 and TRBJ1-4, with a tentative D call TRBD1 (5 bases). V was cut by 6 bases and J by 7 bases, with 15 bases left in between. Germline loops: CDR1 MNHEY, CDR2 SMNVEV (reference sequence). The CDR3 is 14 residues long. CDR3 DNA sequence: TGTGCCAGCAGAGCAGCGGGGGAATTTGAAAAACTGTTTTTT. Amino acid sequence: CASRAAGEFEKLFF.

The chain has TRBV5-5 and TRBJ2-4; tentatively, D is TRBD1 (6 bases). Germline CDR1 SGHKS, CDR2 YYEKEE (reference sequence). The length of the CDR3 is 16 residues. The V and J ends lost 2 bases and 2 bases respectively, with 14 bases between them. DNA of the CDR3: TGTGCCAGCAGCTTACAGGGTCTAATCTCCAAAAACATTCAGTACTTC. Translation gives CASSLQGLISKNIQYF.

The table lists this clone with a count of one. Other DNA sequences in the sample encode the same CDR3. The CDR3 region is CASSLVGGGSYEQYF. The CDR3, as DNA: TGTGCCAGCAGTTTGGTCGGGGGAGGCAGCTACGAGCAGTACTTC. V usage is TRBV28 and J usage is TRBJ2-7, with D maybe TRBD2 (6 bases). The CDR3 covers 15 residues. V lost 3 bases, J lost 3 bases, and 15 bases lay in between. Looked up from germline, CDR1 is MDHEN and CDR2 is SYDVKM.

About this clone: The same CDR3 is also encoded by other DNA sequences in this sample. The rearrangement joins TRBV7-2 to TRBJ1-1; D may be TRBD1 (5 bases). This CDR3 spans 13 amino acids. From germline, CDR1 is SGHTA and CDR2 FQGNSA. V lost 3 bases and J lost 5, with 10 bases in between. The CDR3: CASSLSRGTEAFF. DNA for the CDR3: TGTGCCAGCAGCTTGTCAAGGGGAACTGAAGCTTTCTTT.

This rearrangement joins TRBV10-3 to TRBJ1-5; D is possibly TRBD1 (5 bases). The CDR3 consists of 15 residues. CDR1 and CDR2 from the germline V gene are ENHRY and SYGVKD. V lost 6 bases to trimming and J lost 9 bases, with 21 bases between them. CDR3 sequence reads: CAISPGTGTLSPQHF. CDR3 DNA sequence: TGTGCCATCAGCCCGGGGACGGGAACCCTTTCGCCCCAGCATTTT.

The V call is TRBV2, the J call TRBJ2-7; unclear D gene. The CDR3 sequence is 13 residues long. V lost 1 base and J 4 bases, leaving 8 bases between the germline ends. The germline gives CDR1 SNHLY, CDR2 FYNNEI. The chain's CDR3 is CASSEDLPYEQYF. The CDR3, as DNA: TGTGCCAGCAGTGAAGACCTTCCTTACGAGCAGTACTTC.

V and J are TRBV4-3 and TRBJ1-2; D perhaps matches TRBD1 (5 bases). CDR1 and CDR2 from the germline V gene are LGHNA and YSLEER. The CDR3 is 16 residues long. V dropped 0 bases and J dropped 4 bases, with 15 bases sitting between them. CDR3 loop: CASSQDNRGPLYGYTF. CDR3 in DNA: TGCGCCAGCAGCCAAGATAATCGGGGACCCCTCTATGGCTACACCTTC.

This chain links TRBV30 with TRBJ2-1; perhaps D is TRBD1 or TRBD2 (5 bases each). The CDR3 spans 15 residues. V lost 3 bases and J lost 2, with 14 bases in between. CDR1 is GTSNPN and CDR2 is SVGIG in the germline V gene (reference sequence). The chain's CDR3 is CAWRRGVGTYNEQFF. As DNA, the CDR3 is TGTGCCTGGAGGAGGGGAGTTGGGACCTACAATGAGCAGTTCTTC. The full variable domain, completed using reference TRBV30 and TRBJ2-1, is SQTIHQWPATLVQPVGSPLSLECTVEGTSNPNLYWYRQAAGRGLQLLFYSVGIGQISSEVPQNLSASRPQDRQFILSSKKLLLSDSGFYLCAWRRGVGTYNEQFFGPGTRLTVL.

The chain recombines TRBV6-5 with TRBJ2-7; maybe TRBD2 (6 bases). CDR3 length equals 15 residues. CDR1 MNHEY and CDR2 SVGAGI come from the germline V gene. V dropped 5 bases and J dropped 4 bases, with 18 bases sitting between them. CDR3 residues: CASSSQGLSYYEQYF. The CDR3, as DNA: TGTGCCAGCAGTAGCCAGGGACTCTCTTATTACGAGCAGTACTTC.

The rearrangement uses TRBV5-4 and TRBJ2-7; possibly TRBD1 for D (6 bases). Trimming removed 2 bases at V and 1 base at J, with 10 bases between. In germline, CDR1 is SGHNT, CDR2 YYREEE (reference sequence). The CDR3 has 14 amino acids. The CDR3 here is CASSLTGKSYEQYF. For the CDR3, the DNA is TGTGCCAGCAGCTTAACAGGGAAGTCCTACGAGCAGTACTTC.

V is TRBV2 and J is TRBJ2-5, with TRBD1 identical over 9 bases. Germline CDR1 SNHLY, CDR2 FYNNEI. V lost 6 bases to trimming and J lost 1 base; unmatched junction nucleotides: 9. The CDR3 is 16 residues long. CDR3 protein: CASSLLTGGRQETQYF. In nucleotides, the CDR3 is TGTGCCAGCAGCCTCCTGACAGGGGGTCGCCAAGAGACCCAGTACTTC.

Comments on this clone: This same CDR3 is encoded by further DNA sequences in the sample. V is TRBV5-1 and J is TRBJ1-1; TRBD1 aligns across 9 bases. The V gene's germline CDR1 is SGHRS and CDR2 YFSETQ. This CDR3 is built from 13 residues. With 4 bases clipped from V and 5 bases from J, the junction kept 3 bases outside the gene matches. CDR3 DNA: TGCGCCAGCAGCCCAGGGACAGGGACTGAAGCTTTCTTT. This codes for CASSPGTGTEAFF.

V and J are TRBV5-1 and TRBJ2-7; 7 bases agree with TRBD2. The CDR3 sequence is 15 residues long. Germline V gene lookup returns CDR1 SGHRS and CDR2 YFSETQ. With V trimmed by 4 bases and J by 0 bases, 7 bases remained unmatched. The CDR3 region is CASSLRTSSSYEQYF. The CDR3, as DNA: TGCGCCAGCAGCCTACGGACTAGTTCCTCCTACGAGCAGTACTTC.

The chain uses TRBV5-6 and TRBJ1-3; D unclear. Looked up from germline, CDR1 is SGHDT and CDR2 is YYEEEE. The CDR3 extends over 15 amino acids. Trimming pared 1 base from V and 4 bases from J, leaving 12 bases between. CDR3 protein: CASSLLPQQGNTIYF. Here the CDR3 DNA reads TGTGCCAGCAGCTTGCTCCCTCAACAGGGAAACACCATATATTTT.

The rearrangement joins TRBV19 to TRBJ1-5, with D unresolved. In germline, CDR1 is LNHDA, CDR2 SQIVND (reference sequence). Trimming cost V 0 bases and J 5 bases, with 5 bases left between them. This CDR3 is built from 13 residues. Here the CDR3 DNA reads TGTGCCAGTAGTATAGATGTCGATCAGCCCCAGCATTTT. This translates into CASSIDVDQPQHF.

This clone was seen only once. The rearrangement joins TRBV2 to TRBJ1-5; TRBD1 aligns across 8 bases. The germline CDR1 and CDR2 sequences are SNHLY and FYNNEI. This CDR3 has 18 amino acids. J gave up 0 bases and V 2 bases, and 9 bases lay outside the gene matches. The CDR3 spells CASSETPDRASSNQPQHF. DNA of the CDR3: TGTGCCAGCAGTGAAACCCCGGACAGGGCGAGTAGCAATCAGCCCCAGCATTTT.

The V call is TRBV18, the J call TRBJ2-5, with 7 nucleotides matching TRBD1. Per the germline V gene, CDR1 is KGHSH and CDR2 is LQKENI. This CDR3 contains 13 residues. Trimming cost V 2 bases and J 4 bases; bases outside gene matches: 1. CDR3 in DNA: TGTGCCAGCTCACCAGGGGACAGAGAGACCCAGTACTTC. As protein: CASSPGDRETQYF. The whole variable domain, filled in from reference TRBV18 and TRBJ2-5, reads NAGVMQNPRHLVRRRGQEARLRCSPMKGHSHVYWYRQLPEEGLKFMVYLQKENIIDESGMPKERFSAEFPKEGPSILRIQQVVRGDSAAYFCASSPGDRETQYFGPGTRLLVL.